This T cell receptor (beta chain) was recorded in a study of beta chain features in type 1 diabetes. Populations isolated by sorting all had purity greater than 95%. This clone has just a few counts. The target antigen is unknown. Findings and caveats of the study: In cDNA sequencing, cells with high TCR expression could be over-represented.

From germline, CDR1 is SGHRS and CDR2 YFSETQ. V lost 3 bases, J lost 7 bases, and 13 bases lay in between. The CDR3 length is 13 residues. Isolated RNA was reverse transcribed in full, so expressed TCRB transcripts were sequenced. Generated by immunoSEQ multiplex PCR, the TCRdb table keeps only in-frame clones and is missing some. Of roughly 380,000 clones listed, around a fifth are singletons. The rearrangement uses TRBV5-1 and TRBJ1-1, with TRBD1 as a possible D gene (5 bases). The sequenced sample was naive CD4+ T cells from blood. This clonotype originated in a woman aged 18-29 years in good health. This CDR3 is CASSSDSRSEAFF. The CDR3 DNA reads as TGCGCCAGCAGCTCTGACAGCCGGAGTGAAGCTTTCTTT.